This T cell receptor (beta chain) was found in a study of graft-versus-host responses after intestinal transplantation. Overall study: Transplant types were multivisceral, liver-intestinal, or isolated intestinal. Anti-thymocyte globulin was used for induction in all recipients, who then took tacrolimus and steroids for 2 to 4 years. Regarding the study as a whole: There were GvH clones found in recipient marrow, and some of them appeared first in ileum or blood.

CDR3 length: 14 residues. The V gene's germline CDR1 is SEHNR and CDR2 FQNEAQ (reference sequence). Trimming pared 1 base from V and 10 bases from J, leaving 14 bases between. The graft tissue was processed, and this released both intraepithelial and lamina propria lymphocytes. Turning to this clone: What it binds is unknown.

Assay used: immunoSEQ multiplex PCR; TCRdb lists only in-frame clones, some missing. The repertoire holds over 10,000 clones, with about three quarters as singletons. This TCR derives from a human patient who received an intestinal transplant, so some T cells may come from the graft donor. The source material was ileum tissue, sampled around 140 days after intestinal transplantation. This chain connects TRBV7-9 to TRBJ2-1, with D possibly being TRBD1 (5 bases). The CDR3 nucleotides are TGTGCCAGCAGCTTAGGCAGGGCCTATTCAGAGCAGTTCTTC. Residues: CASSLGRAYSEQFF.